This is a list of T cell receptor beta chains from one sample in a study of OX40 agonist ivuxolimab in advanced cancers. Profiling relied on immunoSEQ multiplex PCR, and the TCRdb table lists in-frame clones only, not all of them. The sample has 65,000 to 85,000 clones; under 95% are singletons. Sequenced here: CD4+ or CD8+ T cells sorted from blood, sampled in a trial of the OX40 agonist ivuxolimab. The origin of the receptors is an adult with an advanced solid tumor such as melanoma, head and neck, liver or kidney cancer. Each CDR3 is given with its conserved first and last residue. The D gene is left open where the match is weak. Clone size is stated in some rows and not others, as once, few, many or a class when expanded.

abundance	v_gene	d_gene	j_gene	CDR3aa	CDR3nt
.	TRBV28	TRBD1	TRBJ1-2	CASSYNRGDYGYTF	TGTGCCAGCAGTTATAACAGGGGCGACTATGGCTACACCTTC
.	TRBV5-6	.	TRBJ1-5	CASSLRPVPPYRDQPQHF	TGTGCCAGCAGCTTGAGGCCAGTTCCCCCCTATCGCGATCAGCCCCAGCATTTT
.	TRBV15	.	TRBJ1-6	CATSRADRYLHF	TGTGCCACCAGCAGGGCCGACAGATACCTCCACTTT
once	TRBV11-3	TRBD2	TRBJ2-1	CASSQTSGRYNEQFF	TGTGCCAGCAGCCAGACTAGCGGGAGGTACAATGAGCAGTTCTTC
.	TRBV27	TRBD2	TRBJ2-3	CASSSQRDGTDTQYF	TGTGCCAGCAGTTCCCAGCGGGATGGCACAGATACGCAGTATTTT
.	TRBV5-6	.	TRBJ2-3	CASSLGPRTLDTQYF	TGTGCCAGCAGCTTGGGACCTCGGACACTAGATACGCAGTATTTT
.	TRBV14	TRBD1	TRBJ2-5	CASSRTGVETQYF	TGTGCCAGCAGCCGGACAGGGGTAGAGACCCAGTACTTC
once	TRBV28	.	TRBJ2-1	CASSLFGGGDGEQFF	TGTGCCAGCAGTTTGTTCGGTGGGGGAGACGGTGAGCAGTTCTTC
.	TRBV5-4	TRBD1	TRBJ1-1	CASSPETGRSTEAFF	TGTGCCAGCAGCCCAGAGACAGGGAGGAGCACTGAAGCTTTCTTT
once	TRBV19	.	TRBJ1-2	CASSSPSGFDYGYTF	TGTGCCAGTAGTAGCCCGTCGGGGTTTGACTATGGCTACACCTTC
.	TRBV7-3	TRBD2	TRBJ2-1	CASSLRAGGPSYNEQFF	TGTGCCAGCAGCTTAAGAGCGGGAGGGCCCTCCTACAATGAGCAGTTCTTC
.	TRBV4-1	TRBD1	TRBJ1-5	CASSFRQGPSNQPQHF	TGCGCCAGCAGCTTCCGACAGGGTCCTAGCAATCAGCCCCAGCATTTT
.	TRBV27	TRBD2	TRBJ2-1	CASTFGTSGGAEQFF	TGTGCCAGCACCTTCGGGACTAGCGGGGGGGCTGAGCAGTTCTTC
.	TRBV7-2	.	TRBJ2-7	CASSLVFYEQYF	TGTGCCAGCAGCTTAGTCTTCTACGAGCAGTACTTC
.	TRBV7-9	TRBD2	TRBJ2-5	CASSSREGLYGGRETQYF	TGTGCCAGCAGCTCTAGGGAGGGACTATACGGAGGGCGGGAGACCCAGTACTTC
once	TRBV28	TRBD2	TRBJ2-1	CASRPTSGNSGEQFF	TGTGCCAGCAGGCCGACTAGCGGGAATTCCGGTGAGCAGTTCTTC
.	TRBV5-6	TRBD2	TRBJ2-5	CASSGGTSGGHQETQYF	TGTGCCAGCAGCGGGGGAACTAGCGGGGGTCATCAAGAGACCCAGTACTTC
.	TRBV25-1	.	TRBJ2-5	CASSERATTAETQYF	TGTGCCAGCAGTGAAAGGGCGACGACGGCGGAGACCCAGTACTTC
.	TRBV27	.	TRBJ1-5	CASSFRGQPQHF	TGTGCCAGCAGCTTTCGAGGACAGCCCCAGCATTTT
.	TRBV4-1	.	TRBJ1-2	CASSFRTDYGYTF	TGCGCCAGCAGCTTTCGGACAGACTATGGCTACACCTTC
.	TRBV18	.	TRBJ1-5	CASSLGEGNQPQHF	TGTGCCAGCTCACTGGGGGAGGGCAATCAGCCCCAGCATTTT
once	TRBV28	TRBD1	TRBJ2-3	CASSPAQGYPRDTQYF	TGTGCCAGCAGTCCGGCACAGGGGTACCCGCGAGATACGCAGTATTTT
.	TRBV7-8	TRBD2	TRBJ2-1	CASSLELAGGPNEQFF	TGTGCCAGCAGCTTAGAACTAGCGGGGGGGCCGAATGAGCAGTTCTTC
once	TRBV4-2	TRBD1	TRBJ1-2	CASSQEDRNGYTF	TGTGCCAGCAGCCAAGAGGACAGGAATGGCTACACCTTC
.	TRBV27	.	TRBJ2-1	CASSLGASYNEQFF	TGTGCCAGCAGTTTGGGAGCCTCCTACAATGAGCAGTTCTTC
.	TRBV27	.	TRBJ2-1	CASSLWTDPSSYNEQFF	TGTGCCAGCAGTTTATGGACAGACCCAAGCTCCTACAATGAGCAGTTCTTC
.	TRBV7-8	.	TRBJ2-7	CASSLEGVAHEQYF	TGTGCCAGCAGCTTAGAGGGGGTTGCCCACGAGCAGTACTTC
.	TRBV5-4	TRBD1	TRBJ2-1	CASSLGVATGPTYNEQFF	TGTGCCAGCAGCTTGGGGGTAGCGACAGGGCCGACCTACAATGAGCAGTTCTTC
.	TRBV27	TRBD1	TRBJ2-7	CASSWFSTGGYEQYF	TGTGCCAGCAGTTGGTTCTCGACAGGGGGCTACGAGCAGTACTTC
.	TRBV7-9	.	TRBJ1-1	CASSSTRAANTEAFF	TGTGCCAGCAGCTCTACACGGGCGGCGAACACTGAAGCTTTCTTT
.	TRBV7-9	TRBD1	TRBJ2-5	CASSFPPGQRRETQYF	TGTGCCAGCAGTTTCCCCCCGGGACAGAGGCGAGAGACCCAGTACTTC
.	TRBV7-6	.	TRBJ2-2	CASSLYTGELFF	TGTGCCAGCAGCTTATACACCGGGGAGCTGTTTTTT
.	TRBV30	.	TRBJ1-2	CASTGTAIYGYTF	TGTGCCTCGACGGGGACGGCTATCTATGGCTACACCTTC
.	TRBV7-9	.	TRBJ1-4	CASSPGRGSTNEKLFF	TGTGCCAGCAGCCCAGGGCGGGGGTCAACTAATGAAAAACTGTTTTTT
.	TRBV11-2	.	TRBJ1-2	CASSLVSRGGAKGYGYTF	TGTGCCAGCAGCTTAGTGTCTAGGGGAGGAGCAAAGGGCTATGGCTACACCTTC
.	TRBV5-1	TRBD1	TRBJ2-3	CASSFTTGVTDTQYF	TGCGCCAGCAGCTTTACCACAGGGGTCACAGATACGCAGTATTTT
.	TRBV7-6	.	TRBJ2-5	CASSSPGLIWETQYF	TGTGCCAGCAGCTCCCCGGGACTCATATGGGAGACCCAGTACTTC
.	TRBV27	.	TRBJ2-1	CASSSKAKSSYNEQFF	TGTGCCAGCAGCTCCAAGGCCAAGAGCTCCTACAATGAGCAGTTCTTC
.	TRBV7-9	TRBD2	TRBJ2-5	CASSFGAAGPPGEQYF	TGTGCCAGCAGCTTCGGGGCAGCGGGACCTCCGGGGGAGCAGTACTTC
.	TRBV27	.	TRBJ2-5	CASSLGETQYF	TGTGCCAGCAGTTTAGGGGAGACCCAGTACTTC
.	TRBV5-5	.	TRBJ2-7	CASSSLEGDAYEQYF	TGTGCCAGCAGCTCCCTGGAGGGAGATGCCTACGAGCAGTACTTC
.	TRBV5-6	.	TRBJ1-3	CASSRTALLGGTIYF	TGTGCCAGCAGCCGAACAGCCCTTCTGGGAGGCACCATATATTTT
.	TRBV4-1	.	TRBJ2-7	CASSQQSSYEQYF	TGCGCCAGCAGCCAACAAAGCTCCTACGAGCAGTACTTC
.	TRBV18	.	TRBJ2-4	CASSPRREVSVNIQYF	TGTGCCAGCTCACCCCGGCGGGAAGTGAGCGTAAACATTCAGTACTTC
.	TRBV9	.	TRBJ2-7	CASSVGEGMYAYEQYF	TGTGCCAGCAGCGTAGGAGAGGGGATGTACGCCTACGAGCAGTACTTC